What follows describes a single T cell receptor (beta chain). Its antigen is currently unknown. Use of 60 Vbeta and 13 Jbeta primers characterized the PCR. Clones were sequenced by immunoSEQ multiplex PCR, and TCRdb holds only the in-frame ones, with some missing. The sample shows about 130,000 clones, roughly four fifths of them seen only once. The sample originates from a study of cytomegalovirus exposure and HLA in healthy donors. Notes on the study in general: With later analysis, a missense DCLRE1C variant became linked to TCR beta V- and J-gene trimming.

The germline V and J ends were trimmed by 1 base and 8 bases, with 15 bases remaining between them. Germline V CDR1 and CDR2: MDHEN, SYDVKM. The CDR3 has 15 amino acids. The sequence derives from a male donor in good health and CMV-seropositive. The chain uses TRBV28 and TRBJ2-4, with D perhaps TRBD1 (6 bases). The source material was PBMCs. The CDR3 is CASSLSTGNRDIQYF. CDR3 coding DNA: TGTGCCAGCAGTTTATCCACAGGGAATAGGGACATTCAGTACTTC.